This TCR beta chain emerged from a study of identical twins. Findings of the study overall: High-abundance cord blood beta clonotypes had fewer insertions; memory repertoires showed none. Modeled out-of-frame TCR alpha sharing in monozygotic twins fell below observed levels.

Germline CDR1 is LGHDT and CDR2 is YNNKEL (reference sequence). This CDR3 is built from 14 residues. V was clipped by 1 base and J by 7 bases, with 14 bases between them. Through template switching, a universal primer site was introduced, and the cDNA contained unique molecular identifiers. TCRdb reprocessed the 5' RACE reads with MiXCR, giving one entry per CDR3 protein. The data contain around 200,000 distinct CDR3 sequences, over 8% of them singletons. A remark on this clonotype: The target antigen is unknown.

Specimen: memory (CD45RO+) T cells sorted from blood. The sequence came from a woman between 18 and 29 years old in good health. V and J are TRBV3-1 and TRBJ2-7; D is perhaps TRBD2 (6 bases). CDR3 in DNA: TGTGCCAGCAGCCAAGCGGCGGGGTTACGGGAGCAGTACTTC. Residues: CASSQAAGLREQYF.